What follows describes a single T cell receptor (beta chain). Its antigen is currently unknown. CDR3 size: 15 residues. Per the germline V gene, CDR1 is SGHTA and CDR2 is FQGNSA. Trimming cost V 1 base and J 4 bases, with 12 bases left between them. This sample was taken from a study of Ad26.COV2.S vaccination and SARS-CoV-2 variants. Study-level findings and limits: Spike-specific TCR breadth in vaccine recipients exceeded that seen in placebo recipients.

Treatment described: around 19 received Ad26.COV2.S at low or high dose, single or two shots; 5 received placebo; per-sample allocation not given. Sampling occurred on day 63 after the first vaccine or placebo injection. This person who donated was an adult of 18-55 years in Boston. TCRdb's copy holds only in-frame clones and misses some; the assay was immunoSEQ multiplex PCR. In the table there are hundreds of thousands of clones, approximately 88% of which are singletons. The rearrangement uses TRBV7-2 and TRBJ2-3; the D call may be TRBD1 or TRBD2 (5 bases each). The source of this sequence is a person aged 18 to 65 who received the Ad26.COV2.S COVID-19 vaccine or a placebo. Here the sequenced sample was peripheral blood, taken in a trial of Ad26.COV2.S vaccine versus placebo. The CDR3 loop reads CASSLGRVGADTQYF. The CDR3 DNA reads TGTGCCAGCAGCTTAGGGCGGGTGGGGGCAGATACGCAGTATTTT.